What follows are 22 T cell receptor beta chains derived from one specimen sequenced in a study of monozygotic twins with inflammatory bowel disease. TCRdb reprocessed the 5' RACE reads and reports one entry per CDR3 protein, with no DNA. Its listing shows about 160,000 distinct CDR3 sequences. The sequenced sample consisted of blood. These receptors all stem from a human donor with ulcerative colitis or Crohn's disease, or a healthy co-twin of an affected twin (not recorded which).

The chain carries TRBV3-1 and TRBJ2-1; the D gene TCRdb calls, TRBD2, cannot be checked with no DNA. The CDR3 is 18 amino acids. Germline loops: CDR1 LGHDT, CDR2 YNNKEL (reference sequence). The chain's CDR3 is CASSQVPGLAGGPGEQFF.

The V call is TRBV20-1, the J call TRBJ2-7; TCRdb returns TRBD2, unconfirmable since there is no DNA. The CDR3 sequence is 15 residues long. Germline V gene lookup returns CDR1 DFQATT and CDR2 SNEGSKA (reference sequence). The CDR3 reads CSAHKTSGRRNEQYF.

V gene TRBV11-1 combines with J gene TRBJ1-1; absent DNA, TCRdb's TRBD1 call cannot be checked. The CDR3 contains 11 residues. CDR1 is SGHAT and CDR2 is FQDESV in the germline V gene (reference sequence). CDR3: CASSWGQEAFF.

The CDR3 sequence: CSARGRGTDTQYF. The gene calls are TRBV20-1 and TRBJ2-3; the D call from TCRdb, TRBD1, cannot be confirmed without DNA. Germline V gives CDR1 DFQATT, CDR2 SNEGSKA (reference sequence). The CDR3 is 13 residues long.

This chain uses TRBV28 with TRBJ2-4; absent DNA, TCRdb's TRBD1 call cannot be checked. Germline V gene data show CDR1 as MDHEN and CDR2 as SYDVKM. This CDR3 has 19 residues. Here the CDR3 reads CASSLPGQGAFVAKNIQYF.

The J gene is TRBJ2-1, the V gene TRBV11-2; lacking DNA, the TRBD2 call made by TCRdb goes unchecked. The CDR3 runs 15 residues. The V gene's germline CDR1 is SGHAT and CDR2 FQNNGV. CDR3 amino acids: CASSLGGSGTNEQFF.

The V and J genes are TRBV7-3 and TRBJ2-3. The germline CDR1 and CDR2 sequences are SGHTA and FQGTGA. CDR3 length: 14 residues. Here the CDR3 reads CASSLVGATDTQYF.

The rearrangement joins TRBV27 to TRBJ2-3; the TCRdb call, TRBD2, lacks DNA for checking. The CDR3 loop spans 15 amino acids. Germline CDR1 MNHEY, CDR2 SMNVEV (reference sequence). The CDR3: CASSVGTIPGDTQYF.

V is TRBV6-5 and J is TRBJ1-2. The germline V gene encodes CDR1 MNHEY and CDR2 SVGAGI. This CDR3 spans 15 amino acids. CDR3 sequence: CASSFNRAVSYGYTF.

The CDR3 spells CASSIGTSGRAQTQYF. J is TRBJ2-5 and V is TRBV5-1; TCRdb's D call of TRBD2 is untestable without DNA. This CDR3 comprises 16 residues. Per germline, CDR1 SGHRS and CDR2 YFSETQ.

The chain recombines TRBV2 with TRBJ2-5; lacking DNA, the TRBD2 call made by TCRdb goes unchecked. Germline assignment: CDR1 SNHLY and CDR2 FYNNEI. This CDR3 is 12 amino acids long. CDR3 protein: CASIGGQETQYF.

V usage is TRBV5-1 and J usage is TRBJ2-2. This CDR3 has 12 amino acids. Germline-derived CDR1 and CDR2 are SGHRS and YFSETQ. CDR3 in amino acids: CASSMNTGELFF.

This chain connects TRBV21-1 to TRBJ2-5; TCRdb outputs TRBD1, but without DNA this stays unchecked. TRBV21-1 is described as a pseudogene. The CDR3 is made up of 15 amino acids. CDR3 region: CASSDTTGDGETQYF.

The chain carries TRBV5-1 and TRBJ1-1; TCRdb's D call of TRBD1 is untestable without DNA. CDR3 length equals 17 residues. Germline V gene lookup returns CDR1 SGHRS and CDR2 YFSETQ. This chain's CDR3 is CASSTGRGLDRWTEAFF. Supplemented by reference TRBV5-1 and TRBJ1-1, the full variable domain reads KAGVTQTPRYLIKTRGQQVTLSCSPISGHRSVSWYQQTPGQGLQFLFEYFSETQRNKGNFPGRFSGRQFSNSRSEMNVSTLELGDSALYLCASSTGRGLDRWTEAFFGQGTRLTVV.

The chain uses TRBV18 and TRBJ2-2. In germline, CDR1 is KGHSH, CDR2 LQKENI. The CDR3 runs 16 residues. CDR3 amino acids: CASSHTGKANTGELFF.

The CDR3 sequence: CASTPLPGLAGGRQETQYF. V gene TRBV6-1 combines with J gene TRBJ2-5; without DNA, the TCRdb call of TRBD2 cannot be checked. Germline CDR1 MNHNS, CDR2 SASEGT. This CDR3 region has 19 residues.

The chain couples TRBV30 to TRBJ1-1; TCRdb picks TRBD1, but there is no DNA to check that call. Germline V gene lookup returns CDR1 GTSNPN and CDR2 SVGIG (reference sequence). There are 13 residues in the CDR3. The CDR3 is CAWWSGAGTEAFF.

CDR3 residues: CSVEVGGRLATQYF. The chain recombines TRBV29-1 with TRBJ2-5; TCRdb names TRBD1, which stays unverified in the absence of DNA. The CDR3 has 14 residues. Germline V gives CDR1 SQVTM, CDR2 ANQGSEA.

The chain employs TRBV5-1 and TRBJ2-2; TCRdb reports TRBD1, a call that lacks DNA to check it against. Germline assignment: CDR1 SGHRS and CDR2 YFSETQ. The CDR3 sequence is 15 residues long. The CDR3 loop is CASSVGTGDTGELFF.

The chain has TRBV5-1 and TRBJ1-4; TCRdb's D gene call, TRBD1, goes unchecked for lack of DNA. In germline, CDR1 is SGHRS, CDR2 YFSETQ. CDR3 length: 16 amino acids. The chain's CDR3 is CASSLGTGGTGEKLFF.

The CDR3: CAISDKGNYGYTF. This chain joins TRBV10-3 and TRBJ1-2; the D call of TRBD1 rests on TCRdb alone, since no DNA is present to check it. The CDR3 covers 13 residues. Germline loops: CDR1 ENHRY, CDR2 SYGVKD.

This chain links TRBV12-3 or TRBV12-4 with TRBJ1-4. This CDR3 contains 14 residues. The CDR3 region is CASSSMDGNEKLFF.